A single sample is the source of the 30 T cell receptor beta chains below, sequenced in a study of cytomegalovirus exposure and HLA in healthy donors. The PCR used 60 Vbeta and 13 Jbeta primers. The table came from immunoSEQ multiplex PCR; TCRdb's copy has only in-frame clones and leaves some out. The table includes roughly 100,000 clones, 60% to 85% detected once. Sequencing was performed on PBMCs. These receptors originate from a middle-aged woman in good health and CMV-seronegative.

For the CDR3, the DNA is TGTGCCAGCAGCCCAGGGGGTAGGATGGAGACCCAGTACTTC. This sequence encodes CASSPGGRMETQYF. The chain recombines TRBV7-3 with TRBJ2-5; 7 bases agree with TRBD1. The CDR3 length is 14 residues. Germline CDR1 is SGHTA and CDR2 is FQGTGA. V gave up 5 bases and J gave up 5 bases; unmatched junction bases: 8.

This clone was found once. This chain joins TRBV30 and TRBJ2-5, with 8 bases fitting TRBD2. Germline CDR1 is GTSNPN and CDR2 is SVGIG (reference sequence). CDR3 length equals 12 residues. V shed 3 bases, J shed 7 bases, and the junction held 4 bases outside the gene matches. CDR3 protein: CAWSGGAATQYF. The DNA of the CDR3 is TGTGCCTGGAGCGGGGGGGCGGCGACCCAGTACTTC.

The gene calls are TRBV7-9 and TRBJ2-7, with D possibly TRBD1 on 6 matching bases. This CDR3 region has 14 residues. Deletions cut 8 bases from V and 1 base from J, with 15 bases between. Germline V gene data show CDR1 as SEHNR and CDR2 as FQNEAQ (reference sequence). This CDR3 is CASGGIQQSYEQYF. The CDR3 DNA reads as TGTGCCAGCGGGGGCATTCAACAGTCCTACGAGCAGTACTTC.

This chain joins TRBV7-2 and TRBJ1-3; 7 positions match TRBD1. Looked up from germline, CDR1 is SGHTA and CDR2 is FQGNSA. CDR3 size: 17 residues. Trimming removed 4 bases from V and 0 bases from J; junction bases left unmatched: 9. The CDR3 is CASSSRTGSYSGNTIYF. The CDR3 DNA reads as TGTGCCAGCAGCTCTCGGACAGGTTCCTACTCTGGAAACACCATATATTTT. Variable domain in full (rest from reference TRBV7-2 and TRBJ1-3): GAGVSQSPSNKVTEKGKDVELRCDPISGHTALYWYRQSLGQGLEFLIYFQGNSAPDKSGLPSDRFSAERTGGSVSTLTIQRTQQEDSAVYLCASSSRTGSYSGNTIYFGEGSWLTVV.

This clone has just a few counts. This rearrangement joins TRBV29-1 to TRBJ2-7; no definite D call. Trimming left V 4 bases short and J 3 bases short, with 10 bases between. Germline CDR1 and CDR2: SQVTM and ANQGSEA. This CDR3 has 12 residues. DNA of the CDR3: TGCAGCGTTGTGAACTCATACTACGAGCAGTACTTC. Protein: CSVVNSYYEQYF.

The CDR3 DNA sequence: TGCGCCAGCAGCCAGTGGGCTCGAGAGACCCAGTACTTC. Its translation is CASSQWARETQYF. The rearrangement links TRBV4-1 to TRBJ2-5; D unclear. Germline V gene data show CDR1 as MGHRA and CDR2 as YSYEKL. There are 13 residues in the CDR3. Trimming left V 3 bases short and J 4 bases short, with 9 bases between.

This clone has a single count. The rearrangement uses TRBV27 and TRBJ1-1; D might be TRBD1 (5 bases). This CDR3 contains 13 residues. V lost 5 bases to trimming and J lost 5 bases, with 12 bases between them. Germline V lookup: CDR1 MNHEY, CDR2 SMNVEV (reference sequence). Here the CDR3 reads CASSQNQGTEAFF. The CDR3 DNA reads as TGTGCCAGCAGTCAAAACCAGGGAACTGAAGCTTTCTTT.

This chain joins TRBV4-1 and TRBJ2-3, with D tentatively TRBD1 (6 bases). Looked up from germline, CDR1 is MGHRA and CDR2 is YSYEKL. This CDR3 comprises 17 residues. Trimming removed 1 base at V and 2 bases at J, with 16 bases between. The DNA for the CDR3 is TGCGCCAGCAGCCAAGGGTGGGGGCGTGGAGTCACAGATACGCAGTATTTT. This codes for CASSQGWGRGVTDTQYF.

The chain uses TRBV19 and TRBJ1-1; D remains unclear. CDR3 length: 13 residues. V lost 6 bases and J lost 6, with 14 bases in between. CDR1 is LNHDA, CDR2 SQIVND, per germline (reference sequence). The CDR3 coding sequence is TGTGCCAGTAGGATACTCGGGTATGCTGAAGCTTTCTTT. Residues: CASRILGYAEAFF. Combining the CDR3 with reference TRBV19 and TRBJ1-1 gives the whole variable domain DGGITQSPKYLFRKEGQNVTLSCEQNLNHDAMYWYRQDPGQGLRLIYYSQIVNDFQKGDIAEGYSVSREKKESFPLTVTSAQKNPTAFYLCASRILGYAEAFFGQGTRLTVV.

The chain recombines TRBV18 with TRBJ1-1; the D gene is possibly TRBD1 (6 bases). The CDR3 runs to 14 residues. Germline V lookup: CDR1 KGHSH, CDR2 LQKENI. V gave up 2 bases and J gave up 3 bases, with 10 bases separating them. The CDR3 nucleotides are TGTGCCAGCTCACCATCTTACAGGGACACTGAAGCTTTCTTT. It codes for CASSPSYRDTEAFF.

V and J are TRBV19 and TRBJ2-7; 8 bases align to TRBD1. Unmatched junction bases numbered 8, after V lost 6 bases and J lost 1 base. The CDR3 runs 15 residues. The germline CDR1 and CDR2 sequences are LNHDA and SQIVND (reference sequence). For the CDR3, the DNA is TGTGCCAGTAGCTTTACAGGGGGAGCGTCCTACGAGCAGTACTTC. Translated: CASSFTGGASYEQYF.

The genes are TRBV2 and TRBJ1-1, with a tentative D call TRBD1 (5 bases). Per the germline V gene, CDR1 is SNHLY and CDR2 is FYNNEI. The germline V and J ends were trimmed by 4 bases and 10 bases, with 25 bases remaining between them. The CDR3 is 16 amino acids. The CDR3: CASSGAGGGLGGRAFF. The CDR3, as DNA: TGTGCCAGCAGTGGGGCGGGGGGGGGTCTCGGCGGGAGAGCTTTCTTT.

This clone was seen only a few times. The chain employs TRBV7-9 and TRBJ1-2; 11 positions agree with TRBD1. The CDR3 has 12 amino acids. V lost 5 bases to trimming and J lost 9 bases; unmatched junction nucleotides: 2. Per the germline V gene, CDR1 is SEHNR and CDR2 is FQNEAQ (reference sequence). For the CDR3, the DNA is TGTGCCAGCAGCCGGACAGGGGGCAGCTACACCTTC. Translated, it gives CASSRTGGSYTF. The full variable domain, in which reference TRBV7-9 and TRBJ1-2 provide the parts outside the CDR3, is DTGVSQNPRHKITKRGQNVTFRCDPISEHNRLYWYRQTLGQGPEFLTYFQNEAQLEKSRLLSDRFSAERPKGSFSTLEIQRTEQGDSAMYLCASSRTGGSYTFGSGTRLTVV.

This chain joins TRBV4-2 and TRBJ2-5; 8 positions match TRBD2. Germline V CDR1 and CDR2: LGHNA, YNFKEQ. CDR3 size: 15 residues. With 0 bases clipped from V and 5 bases from J, the junction kept 5 bases outside the gene matches. CDR3 DNA: TGTGCCAGCAGCCAAGACGCGGGGGGAGTGGAGACCCAGTACTTC. Translation gives CASSQDAGGVETQYF.

CDR3 nucleotide sequence: TGTGCCAGCAGCTCCACGGGGGGGCCTTCCTACGAGCAGTACTTC. It encodes CASSSTGGPSYEQYF. The chain employs TRBV5-4 and TRBJ2-7, with TRBD2 matching 8 bases. The CDR3 consists of 15 residues. V gave up 3 bases and J gave up 1 base; unmatched junction bases: 6. Germline lookup yields CDR1 SGHNT and CDR2 YYREEE (reference sequence).

The chain combines TRBV19 with TRBJ1-1; no firm D call. The CDR3 contains 13 residues. Trimming took off 3 bases at V and 0 bases at J, with 5 bases between the two ends. CDR1 is LNHDA, CDR2 SQIVND, per germline (reference sequence). CDR3 coding DNA: TGTGCCAGTAGTATGGCCGTGAACACTGAAGCTTTCTTT. This translates into CASSMAVNTEAFF.

The chain employs TRBV19 and TRBJ1-3; D ambiguous. Germline values: CDR1 LNHDA, CDR2 SQIVND (reference sequence). With 0 bases removed from V and 0 bases from J, the gap between germline ends came to 12 bases. The CDR3 length is 17 residues. CDR3 region: CASSIDSGSYSGNTIYF. CDR3 nucleotides: TGTGCCAGTAGTATAGATTCCGGGAGCTACTCTGGAAACACCATATATTTT.

CDR3 in amino acids: CASRSRVGTEAFF. The DNA for the CDR3 is TGTGCCAGCAGGTCCAGGGTAGGCACTGAAGCTTTCTTT. This chain joins TRBV6-6 and TRBJ1-1; perhaps TRBD1 as D (5 bases). Trimming removed 6 bases from V and 4 bases from J, with 12 bases in between. CDR3 length: 13 residues. The germline CDR1 and CDR2 sequences are MNHNY and SVGAGI (reference sequence).

A few counts support this clone. The chain combines TRBV6-6 with TRBJ2-7; 10 bases agree with TRBD1. Looked up from germline, CDR1 is MNHNY and CDR2 is SVGAGI (reference sequence). The V gene end was trimmed by 6 bases and the J gene end by 6 bases; junction bases not matched to a gene: 11. The CDR3 covers 15 residues. CDR3 protein: CASRTGTGALSEQYF. Written as DNA, the CDR3 is TGTGCCAGCAGGACCGGGACAGGGGCTCTCAGCGAGCAGTACTTC.

This chain connects TRBV5-1 to TRBJ2-1; 11 bases are shared with TRBD2. V was clipped by 1 base and J by 9 bases; unmatched bases: 6. The CDR3 is 15 amino acids. Looked up from germline, CDR1 is SGHRS and CDR2 is YFSETQ. Here the CDR3 DNA reads TGCGCCAGCAGCTTGTATAGCGGGGGGGCGGGTGAGCAGTTCTTC. It is translated as CASSLYSGGAGEQFF.

The gene calls are TRBV28 and TRBJ1-1, with a weak D call TRBD1 (6 bases). Between the trimmed V and J ends, which lost 6 bases and 5 bases, there was a span of 13 bases. From germline, CDR1 is MDHEN and CDR2 SYDVKM. The CDR3 extends over 13 amino acids. The CDR3 loop is CASRAQGETEAFF. CDR3 bases: TGTGCCAGCAGGGCACAGGGTGAGACTGAAGCTTTCTTT.

DNA of the CDR3: TGTGCCAGCAGCTTCTCTCTCTACACTGAAGCTTTCTTT. Its protein product is CASSFSLYTEAFF. The chain has TRBV7-2 and TRBJ1-1; D uncertain. The germline V gene has CDR1 SGHTA and CDR2 FQGNSA. The CDR3 sequence is 13 residues long. V lost 3 bases and J 3 bases, leaving 8 bases between the germline ends.

A few counts support this clone. The chain combines TRBV10-2 with TRBJ2-7; D perhaps matches TRBD2 (7 bases). CDR3 length equals 13 residues. The V and J ends lost 1 base and 6 bases respectively, with 10 bases between them. Germline-derived CDR1 and CDR2 are WSHSY and SAAADI. DNA for the CDR3: TGCGCCAGCAGTGAGTGGGGGGGCCTCGAGCAGTACTTC. Residues: CASSEWGGLEQYF.

The gene calls are TRBV4-3 and TRBJ1-1; D might be TRBD1 (5 bases). Germline V lookup: CDR1 LGHNA, CDR2 YSLEER. V was shortened by 1 base and J by 5 bases, with 14 bases between the two germline ends. This CDR3 region has 15 residues. The CDR3 DNA sequence: TGCGCCAGCAGCCAAGGTCAAGGGGTTTTGACTGAAGCTTTCTTT. It yields the protein CASSQGQGVLTEAFF.

V and J are TRBV11-2 and TRBJ2-7; 8 bases are a match to TRBD2. The V gene's germline CDR1 is SGHAT and CDR2 FQNNGV. J gave up 9 bases and V 0 bases, and 10 bases lay outside the gene matches. This CDR3 is 15 amino acids long. The CDR3 DNA sequence: TGTGCCAGCAGCTTAGAACTAGCGGCCCCTGGGAGGCAGTACTTC. Its translation: CASSLELAAPGRQYF.

The chain is built from TRBV9 and TRBJ1-6; TRBD1 might be the D (5 bases). This CDR3 has 14 residues. Germline V lookup: CDR1 SGDLS, CDR2 YYNGEE. Trimming shortened V by 3 bases and J by 7 bases, and 11 bases separated the two germline ends. The CDR3 is CASSEQGVNSPLHF. The CDR3 nucleotides are TGTGCCAGCAGCGAGCAGGGCGTCAATTCACCCCTCCACTTT.

The genes are TRBV27 and TRBJ1-1; weak D call: TRBD1 (5 bases). CDR1 and CDR2 (germline): MNHEY, SMNVEV (reference sequence). This CDR3 has 11 residues. V was cut by 5 bases and J by 6 bases, with 7 bases left in between. The CDR3: CASSRGAEAFF. In DNA, the CDR3 is TGTGCCAGCAGTAGGGGCGCTGAAGCTTTCTTT.

In DNA form, the CDR3 reads TGTGCCAGCAGTACGGGACAGTTCCGCAACTATGGCTACACCTTC. Translating it yields CASSTGQFRNYGYTF. The chain uses TRBV6-1 and TRBJ1-2; 7 nucleotides align to TRBD1. V trimming: 5 bases; J trimming: 2 bases; junction bases outside the gene matches: 8. The CDR3 has 15 amino acids. Germline values: CDR1 MNHNS, CDR2 SASEGT.

The gene calls are TRBV2 and TRBJ2-5; TRBD2 agrees at 9 bases. Trimming took 4 bases from V and 5 from J; bases not matched to a gene: 5. Germline CDR1 is SNHLY and CDR2 is FYNNEI. The CDR3 is 14 amino acids. The CDR3 here is CASSVVAGVETQYF. The CDR3 coding sequence is TGTGCCAGCAGTGTTGTAGCGGGGGTGGAGACCCAGTACTTC.

This chain uses TRBV4-1 with TRBJ2-2; D unclear. CDR3 length: 13 amino acids. Per the germline V gene, CDR1 is MGHRA and CDR2 is YSYEKL. Trimming left V 2 bases short and J 3 bases short, with 4 bases between. CDR3 in DNA: TGCGCCAGCAGCCAACCTTACACCGGGGAGCTGTTTTTT. Protein sequence: CASSQPYTGELFF.